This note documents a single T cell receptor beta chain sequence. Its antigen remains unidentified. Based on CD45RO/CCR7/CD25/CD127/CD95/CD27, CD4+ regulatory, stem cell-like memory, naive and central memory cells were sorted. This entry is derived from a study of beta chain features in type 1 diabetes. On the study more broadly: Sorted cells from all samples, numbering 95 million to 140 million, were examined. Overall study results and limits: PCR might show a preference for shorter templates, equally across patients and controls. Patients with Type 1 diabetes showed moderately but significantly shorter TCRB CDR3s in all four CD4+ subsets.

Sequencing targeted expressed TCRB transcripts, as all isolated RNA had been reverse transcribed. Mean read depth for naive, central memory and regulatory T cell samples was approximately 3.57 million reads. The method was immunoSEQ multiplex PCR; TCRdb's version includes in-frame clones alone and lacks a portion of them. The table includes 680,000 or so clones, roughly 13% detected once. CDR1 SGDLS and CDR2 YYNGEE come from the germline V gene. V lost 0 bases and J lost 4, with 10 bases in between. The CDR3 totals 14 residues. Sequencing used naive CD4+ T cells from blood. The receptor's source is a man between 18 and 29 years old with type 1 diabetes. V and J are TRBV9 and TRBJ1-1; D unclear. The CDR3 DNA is TGTGCCAGCAGCGTAGAGGTTTCTGGCACTGAAGCTTTCTTT. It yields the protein CASSVEVSGTEAFF.